This T cell receptor (beta chain) was identified in a study of T cells after yellow fever vaccination. Study context: Those fractions that held only low numbers of cells were prepared using the SMART-Seq v4 Ultra Low Input RNA kit.

The authors made TCR cDNA by 5'RACE template switching, adding a universal primer site and UMIs. TCRdb re-analysed the 5' RACE reads in MiXCR, keeping a single row per CDR3 protein. The sample lists 150,000 to 200,000 distinct CDR3 sequences, 5.5% to 7.5% occurring once. The CDR3 loop spans 16 amino acids. Germline V gene sequence: CDR1 SGDLS, CDR2 YYNGEE. Losses at the gene ends were 3 bases for V and 0 bases for J; bases not matched to a gene: 6. This sample comprised CD4+ T cells sorted from PBMCs, obtained about 5 days after the first yellow fever vaccination. The chain is built from TRBV9 and TRBJ2-1, with 7 bases that match TRBD2. The source of this sequence is a man younger than 35 who received the YFV17D yellow fever vaccine. CDR3 loop: CASSAGGFSSYNEQFF. CDR3 coding DNA: TGTGCCAGCAGCGCGGGGGGTTTCAGCTCCTACAATGAGCAGTTCTTC.